This entry lists 28 T cell receptor beta chains sequenced from one sample in a study of blood T cells in healthy people across ages. Next came a second PCR, run for roughly 6 to 11 cycles, which used a sample-barcoded 5' primer along with a J-beta primer mix. TCRdb reprocessed the 5' RACE reads with MiXCR, giving one entry per CDR3 protein. The top ten hold roughly 15% of the sample, which has 650,000 to 700,000 distinct CDR3 sequences, approximately 31% seen once. Sequencing input: blood. These receptors were obtained from a woman of 80 years or more in good health.

J is TRBJ1-3 and V is TRBV4-2; D gene unclear. In germline, CDR1 is LGHNA, CDR2 YNFKEQ. CDR3 size: 16 residues. The V end was cut by 3 bases, the J end by 1 base, with 13 bases between. The CDR3 here is CASSQGVAGSGNTIYF. The CDR3 DNA reads as TGTGCCAGCAGCCAGGGTGTAGCGGGGTCTGGAAACACCATATATTTT.

This chain links TRBV15 with TRBJ1-1; no clear D. Germline V gene sequence: CDR1 LNHNV, CDR2 YYDKDF (reference sequence). The CDR3 spans 14 residues. Between the trimmed V and J ends, which lost 3 bases and 0 bases, there was a span of 8 bases. The CDR3 here is CATSSTLMNTEAFF. CDR3 nucleotides: TGTGCCACCAGCAGCACATTGATGAACACTGAAGCTTTCTTT.

The sample holds a few counts of this clonotype. V and J are TRBV4-3 and TRBJ1-1; D is possibly TRBD1 (5 bases). Germline V gives CDR1 LGHNA, CDR2 YSLEER. Trimming removed 1 base from V and 3 bases from J, with 18 bases in between. This CDR3 spans 17 amino acids. The CDR3 spells CASSQVGQGGPHTEAFF. The DNA of the CDR3 is TGCGCCAGCAGCCAAGTAGGGCAGGGTGGGCCCCACACTGAAGCTTTCTTT.

This clonotype has ten or more counts. J is TRBJ2-1 and V is TRBV20-1; possible D gene TRBD2, 6 bases. CDR1 and CDR2 (germline): DFQATT, SNEGSKA (reference sequence). V lost 0 bases and J lost 5, with 11 bases in between. The CDR3 length is 14 residues. The CDR3 nucleotides read TGCAGTGCTAGAGATCTGTGGGGGGACAATGAGCAGTTCTTC. It encodes CSARDLWGDNEQFF.

This clonotype has only a few counts. This may arise from a read error, as a much more abundant clone is one base away. The rearrangement uses TRBV12-3 or TRBV12-4 and TRBJ2-7; 14 bases match TRBD2. J lost 7 bases, V lost 5 bases, and 4 bases had no gene match. This CDR3 is built from 14 residues. The CDR3 DNA reads as TGTGCCAGCAGTCGGACTAGCGGGGGGAATGAGCAGTACTTC. It translates to CASSRTSGGNEQYF.

Concerning this clonotype: This may arise from a read error, as a much more abundant clone is one base away. The rearrangement links TRBV5-1 to TRBJ2-4; D remains ambiguous. Trimming cost V 0 bases and J 12 bases, with 10 bases left between them. The CDR3 sequence is 12 residues long. The germline V gene encodes CDR1 SGHRS and CDR2 YFSETQ. CDR3 sequence reads: CASSLEGHTQYF. The CDR3 DNA reads TGCGCCAGCAGCTTGGAAGGGCACACTCAGTACTTC.

This clonotype has at least ten counts. The rearrangement links TRBV28 to TRBJ2-7; maybe TRBD2 (5 bases). The CDR3 covers 12 residues. Germline CDR1 MDHEN, CDR2 SYDVKM. V was pared by 7 bases and J by 5 bases, with 12 bases between. The CDR3 spells CASTGLGNEQYF. For the CDR3, the DNA is TGTGCCAGCACCGGCCTCGGGAACGAGCAGTACTTC.

A few counts support this clonotype. V is TRBV20-1 and J is TRBJ2-4; D gene uncertain. Matching the DNA end better, TRBJ2-7 makes the J call doubtful. CDR3 length equals 12 residues. Per germline, CDR1 DFQATT and CDR2 SNEGSKA (reference sequence). CDR3 region: CSARGLDYEQYF. The CDR3 DNA sequence: TGCAGTGCTAGAGGTCTGGACTACGAGCAGTACTTC.

With regard to this clonotype: Just one base apart from a much larger clone, this may be a read error. The chain combines TRBV7-3 with TRBJ1-5; possible D gene TRBD1, 5 bases. The CDR3 is made up of 17 amino acids. Trimming stripped 3 bases from V and 4 bases from J, with 19 bases between. Germline assignment: CDR1 SGHTA and CDR2 FQGTGA. The CDR3 loop is CASSFPPIGAVNQPQHF. The CDR3 DNA reads as TGTGCCAGCAGCTTCCCTCCTATCGGGGCGGTTAATCAGCCCCAGCATTTT.

This clonotype was picked up many times. CDR3 sequence (DNA): TGTGCCATCCCCCCGGTGGACAAAAACATTCAGTACTTC. Its translation: CAIPPVDKNIQYF. The chain recombines TRBV14 with TRBJ2-4; D is undetermined. The CDR3 length is 13 residues. Looked up from germline, CDR1 is SGHDN and CDR2 is FVKESK. Trimming cost V 10 bases and J 3 bases, with 13 bases left between them.

The genes are TRBV7-9 and TRBJ1-4, with a possible D match to TRBD1 (5 bases). The CDR3 has 14 amino acids. Trimming removed 4 bases at V and 7 bases at J, with 13 bases between. Germline values: CDR1 SEHNR, CDR2 FQNEAQ (reference sequence). The CDR3 sequence: CASSSMRGGEKLFF. The CDR3 region has the DNA TGTGCCAGCAGCTCCATGAGGGGCGGTGAAAAACTGTTTTTT.

This clonotype was observed at least ten times. The chain carries TRBV6-5 and TRBJ2-7, with D possibly being TRBD1 (6 bases). With 0 bases removed from V and 7 bases from J, the gap between germline ends came to 13 bases. Germline CDR1 reads MNHEY; CDR2 reads SVGAGI. This CDR3 is 14 amino acids long. CDR3 loop: CASSYSQGRGEQYF. The CDR3 DNA follows: TGTGCCAGCAGTTACTCCCAGGGAAGGGGGGAGCAGTACTTC.

In this sample, this clonotype turned up a few times. The V call is TRBV10-3, the J call TRBJ2-2; 7 bases agree with TRBD1. The CDR3 consists of 15 residues. Germline trimming cut 2 bases from V and 6 bases from J; bases unmatched to any gene: 6. CDR1 is ENHRY and CDR2 is SYGVKD in the germline V gene. CDR3 amino acids: CAISETTGIAGELFF. For the CDR3, the DNA is TGTGCCATCAGTGAGACGACAGGGATTGCCGGGGAGCTGTTTTTT.

In regard to this clonotype: At one end the junction does not follow the germline gene, possibly because of a read error. In DNA, the CDR3 is TGTGCCAGCAAAAGGGGGCCAAACTGGGGGTTGGGTGAGCGGTTCTTC. The encoded protein is CASKRGPNWGLGERFF. V gene TRBV6-5 combines with J gene TRBJ2-1; the match to TRBD1 covers 7 bases. This CDR3 comprises 16 residues. Germline loops: CDR1 MNHEY, CDR2 SVGAGI.

This clonotype was seen many times. V is TRBV5-1 and J is TRBJ1-1; unclear D gene. CDR1 and CDR2 (germline): SGHRS, YFSETQ. With 0 bases removed from V and 1 base from J, the gap between germline ends came to 7 bases. This CDR3 has 14 amino acids. CDR3 in DNA: TGCGCCAGCAGCTTGGTTATGTCGAACACTGAAGCTTTCTTT. Encoded protein: CASSLVMSNTEAFF.

This clonotype was counted many times. Its ends do not fully match the called genes, so a read error is possible. The chain joins TRBV5-1 to TRBJ2-1, with D possibly matching TRBD2 (5 bases). Germline CDR1 reads SGHRS; CDR2 reads YFSETQ. The CDR3 loop spans 12 amino acids. The CDR3 DNA sequence: TGTGCCAGCAGCTTAGAGGGCAATGAGCAGTTCTTC. Translation: CASSLEGNEQFF. Based on the CDR3 plus reference TRBV5-1 and TRBJ2-1, the full variable domain is KAGVTQTPRYLIKTRGQQVTLSCSPISGHRSVSWYQQTPGQGLQFLFEYFSETQRNKGNFPGRFSGRQFSNSRSEMNVSTLELGDSALYLCASSLEGNEQFFGPGTRLTVL.

Comment on this clonotype: A read error may explain this, as a much larger clone is one base away. The V gene is TRBV6-2 or TRBV6-3, the J gene TRBJ1-5; D is ambiguous. Looked up from germline, CDR1 is MNHEY and CDR2 is SVGEGT. The CDR3 is 14 residues long. Trimming removed 6 bases at V and 2 bases at J, with 11 bases between. The CDR3 DNA follows: TGTGCCAGCAGGTACCTCGGCGGCAATCAGCCCCAGCATTTT. It encodes CASRYLGGNQPQHF.

This clonotype appeared a few times. A much larger clone lies one base from this, so it may be a read error. The CDR3 sequence is CASSWEGVGETQYF. In DNA form, the CDR3 reads TGCGCCAGCAGCTGGGAAGGGGTTGGGGAGACCCAGTACTTC. V and J are TRBV5-1 and TRBJ2-5, with D tentatively TRBD1 (5 bases). Germline values: CDR1 SGHRS, CDR2 YFSETQ. The CDR3 covers 14 residues. Trimming cost V 3 bases and J 5 bases, with 14 bases left between them.

The CDR3 here is CASSSSAANQPQHF. CDR3 sequence (DNA): TGTGCCAGTAGTTCTTCGGCCGCTAATCAGCCCCAGCATTTT. The chain joins TRBV19 to TRBJ1-5; no clear D gene. This CDR3 has 14 amino acids. V lost 5 bases and J lost 4, with 12 bases in between. The V gene's germline CDR1 is LNHDA and CDR2 SQIVND (reference sequence).

The CDR3 DNA reads TGTGCCTGGAGTCCAGGGGGCGCGAGCAATCAGCCCCAGCATTTT. It translates to CAWSPGGASNQPQHF. The rearrangement uses TRBV30 and TRBJ1-5, with 8 positions matching TRBD1. The CDR3 runs to 15 residues. CDR1 and CDR2 (germline): GTSNPN, SVGIG (reference sequence). Trimming took 2 bases from V and 1 from J; bases not matched to a gene: 4.

This clonotype was recorded many times. The chain combines TRBV5-6 with TRBJ2-3; D is ambiguous. Germline V CDR1 and CDR2: SGHDT, YYEEEE. V shed 0 bases and J shed 0 bases, with 17 bases lying between them. The CDR3 covers 18 residues. The CDR3 DNA follows: TGTGCCAGCAGCTTGGATGTACTCCCCCTGGGGAGCACAGATACGCAGTATTTT. It is translated as CASSLDVLPLGSTDTQYF.

Only a few counts were recorded for this clonotype. V gene TRBV14 combines with J gene TRBJ2-7; a weak D match, TRBD2 (6 bases). Germline CDR1 and CDR2: SGHDN and FVKESK. This CDR3 is built from 13 residues. V lost 1 base and J 9 bases, leaving 13 bases between the germline ends. CDR3 protein: CASSQGYGGVQYF. The CDR3 nucleotides read TGTGCCAGCAGCCAAGGTTACGGGGGAGTGCAGTACTTC.

In the case of this clonotype: A much larger clone lies one base from this, so it may be a read error. The chain carries TRBV5-4 and TRBJ2-1, with 8 bases identical to TRBD1. Looked up from germline, CDR1 is SGHNT and CDR2 is YYREEE (reference sequence). This CDR3 has 15 residues. The CDR3 is CACSRDRIAYNEQFF. For the CDR3, the DNA is TGTGCCTGCAGCAGGGACAGGATTGCCTACAATGAGCAGTTCTTC.

At least ten counts were recorded for this clonotype. V usage is TRBV12-3 or TRBV12-4 and J usage is TRBJ2-1; 7 nucleotides agree with TRBD1. V trimming: 5 bases; J trimming: 4 bases; junction bases outside the gene matches: 17. The CDR3 length is 18 residues. DNA for the CDR3: TGTGCCAGCAGTCAAACCTTCAGGGGGACAGAAATTTACAATGAGCAGTTCTTC. Translated: CASSQTFRGTEIYNEQFF.

At least ten counts were recorded for this clonotype. The genes are TRBV21-1 and TRBJ1-6. TRBV21-1 is a listed pseudogene. This CDR3 region has 14 residues. The DNA of the CDR3 is TGTGCCAGCAGCAAACGGCGGTATCGGTCACCCCTCCACTTT. Its translation is CASSKRRYRSPLHF.

This clonotype was seen at least ten times. V gene TRBV5-1 combines with J gene TRBJ2-2; D is possibly TRBD1 (5 bases). Trimming shortened V by 0 bases and J by 7 bases, and 13 bases separated the two germline ends. The CDR3 is 15 amino acids. Germline lookup yields CDR1 SGHRS and CDR2 YFSETQ. The CDR3 protein is CASSLVIGASGELFF. CDR3 bases: TGCGCCAGCAGCTTGGTGATTGGGGCTAGCGGGGAGCTGTTTTTT.

This chain uses TRBV2 with TRBJ2-7; no definite D call. The CDR3 totals 13 residues. Germline V CDR1 and CDR2: SNHLY, FYNNEI. With 6 bases removed from V and 1 base from J, the gap between germline ends came to 10 bases. The CDR3 protein is CASRTDPSYEQYF. DNA for the CDR3: TGTGCCAGCAGGACGGATCCTTCCTACGAGCAGTACTTC.

On this clonotype itself: A much bigger clone sits one base away, suggesting this may be a read error. V usage is TRBV6-1 and J usage is TRBJ2-5, with TRBD2 as a possible D gene (5 bases). The V and J ends lost 6 bases and 5 bases respectively, with 16 bases between them. The germline V gene has CDR1 MNHNS and CDR2 SASEGT. This CDR3 comprises 14 residues. The CDR3 sequence: CASRERWRVETQYF. The CDR3 DNA reads as TGTGCCAGCAGGGAAAGATGGCGGGTTGAGACCCAGTACTTC.